This entry lists 12 T cell receptor beta chains sequenced from one sample in a study of shared clonotypes between healthy human individuals (TCRdb year 2020). Library generation was performed with the immunoSEQ multiplex PCR assay. The source is immuneACCESS, and TCRdb retained only in-frame sequences with V and J called. Part of the clones is not carried over; for the studies checked, unresolved V genes explain less than half of this, and the remainder is unexplained. Here the sample has just over 2,000,000 clones; roughly 94% occur a single time. Clones ranked in the top ten supply around 0.13% of the sample. Sample: naive CD4+ T cells sorted from blood. The cell subset or site label, as the study defines it: CD45RA+ positively selected. The receptors stem from a man aged 18 to 30 in good health.

This chain connects TRBV28 to TRBJ1-1; D is undetermined. CDR3 length: 13 residues. Germline assignment: CDR1 MDHEN and CDR2 SYDVKM. Trimming removed 3 bases from V and 9 bases from J, with 14 bases in between. CDR3 loop: CASSFASPPQAFF. The CDR3 DNA is TGTGCCAGCAGTTTTGCGTCACCGCCCCAAGCTTTCTTT. Full variable domain (missing parts from reference TRBV28 and TRBJ1-1): DVKVTQSSRYLVKRTGEKVFLECVQDMDHENMFWYRQDPGLGLRLIYFSYDVKMKEKGDIPEGYSVSREKKERFSLILESASTNQTSMYLCASSFASPPQAFFGQGTRLTVV.

V is TRBV4-1 and J is TRBJ2-3; possible D gene TRBD1, 6 bases. V dropped 3 bases and J dropped 8 bases, with 24 bases sitting between them. This CDR3 has 17 amino acids. Germline V gene data show CDR1 as MGHRA and CDR2 as YSYEKL. The CDR3 coding sequence is TGCGCCAGCAGCCATCTCAGGGTCCAGGGGAAGTTAGGTACGCAGTATTTT. Translated: CASSHLRVQGKLGTQYF.

The chain has TRBV6-1 and TRBJ2-3; either TRBD1 or TRBD2 may fit D (5 bases each). Germline-derived CDR1 and CDR2 are MNHNS and SASEGT. Trimming removed 5 bases from V and 4 bases from J, with 10 bases in between. This CDR3 region has 13 residues. CDR3 sequence (DNA): TGTGCCAGCAGTCCCCGGGGCCCAGATACGCAGTATTTT. Translating it yields CASSPRGPDTQYF.

V gene TRBV11-3 combines with J gene TRBJ2-1; tentatively, D is TRBD1 (6 bases). This CDR3 spans 15 amino acids. The V end was cut by 3 bases, the J end by 5 bases, with 14 bases between. Germline V lookup: CDR1 SGHNT, CDR2 YENEEA. The CDR3 spells CASSFRDKHHNEQFF. The CDR3, as DNA: TGTGCCAGCAGCTTCCGGGACAAGCACCACAATGAGCAGTTCTTC.

V and J are TRBV28 and TRBJ1-1; D is uncertain. CDR3 length: 12 residues. Trimming removed 6 bases at V and 0 bases at J, with 5 bases between. Germline V gene data show CDR1 as MDHEN and CDR2 as SYDVKM. Here the CDR3 reads CASRRVNTEAFF. CDR3 nucleotides: TGTGCCAGCAGAAGGGTGAACACTGAAGCTTTCTTT.

The CDR3 DNA is TGTGCCAGCAGCTTAATTCGGGACAGGGCCTACGAGCAGTACTTC. Protein product: CASSLIRDRAYEQYF. The V call is TRBV11-2, the J call TRBJ2-7; 9 nucleotides line up with TRBD1. The ends lost 2 bases at V and 2 bases at J; junction bases unmatched: 4. The CDR3 has 15 amino acids. Germline CDR1 SGHAT, CDR2 FQNNGV.

V gene TRBV28 combines with J gene TRBJ2-4; the D gene could be TRBD1 or TRBD2 (5 bases each). Trimming removed 4 bases at V and 8 bases at J, with 21 bases between. The germline V gene has CDR1 MDHEN and CDR2 SYDVKM. The CDR3 sequence is 16 residues long. The CDR3 here is CASSSPRLGDRDIQYF. The CDR3 bases are TGTGCCAGCAGTTCCCCCCGATTGGGGGATAGAGACATTCAGTACTTC.

This sequence joins TRBV2 and TRBJ2-2; possible D gene TRBD1, 7 bases. This CDR3 region has 17 residues. CDR1 and CDR2 from the germline V gene are SNHLY and FYNNEI. The V and J ends lost 8 bases and 3 bases respectively, with 22 bases between them. The CDR3 loop is CASGRQGTRGDTGELFF. Here the CDR3 DNA reads TGTGCCAGCGGGAGACAGGGCACCCGCGGGGACACCGGGGAGCTGTTTTTT.

The rearrangement links TRBV18 to TRBJ2-5, with 7 bases that match TRBD2. The J call could be wrong; TRBJ2-7 is a better fit for the DNA end. This CDR3 is 16 amino acids long. The germline CDR1 and CDR2 sequences are KGHSH and LQKENI. The CDR3 DNA follows: TGTGCCAGCTCACCGCTGGGCGGGGGAAGCTCCTACGAGCAGTACTTC. Its protein product is CASSPLGGGSSYEQYF.

As to this clone: The identical CDR3 is also encoded by other nucleotide sequences in the sample. The chain employs TRBV28 and TRBJ2-7, with D uncertain. The CDR3 loop spans 11 amino acids. Germline V gene data show CDR1 as MDHEN and CDR2 as SYDVKM. Trimming left V 7 bases short and J 7 bases short, with 11 bases between. CDR3 in DNA: TGTGCCAGCACTTCTGGTAGGGAGCAGTACTTC. It yields the protein CASTSGREQYF.

The rearrangement uses TRBV6-5 and TRBJ2-5; 9 bases align to TRBD1. Germline assignment: CDR1 MNHEY and CDR2 SVGAGI. Trimming cost V 7 bases and J 2 bases; bases outside gene matches: 8. This CDR3 has 15 amino acids. In DNA form, the CDR3 reads TGTGCCAGCAAAAACCTCGGGACAGGGCAAGAGACCCAGTACTTC. This gives the protein CASKNLGTGQETQYF.

The chain links TRBV5-4 to TRBJ1-6; D gene uncertain. This CDR3 is built from 12 residues. Germline values: CDR1 SGHNT, CDR2 YYREEE (reference sequence). With 7 bases removed from V and 5 bases from J, the gap between germline ends came to 7 bases. The CDR3 DNA sequence: TGTGCCAGCGGGCCAGATAATTCACCCCTCCACTTT. Its protein product is CASGPDNSPLHF.